This T cell receptor (beta chain) was recorded in a study of PD-1 blockade in classical Hodgkin lymphoma. This clone was counted only a few times. The protocol was immunoSEQ multiplex PCR, while the TCRdb copy is restricted to in-frame clones and leaves out a portion. Of fewer than 25,000 clones listed, 72% were seen once; the top ten hold 30%. The time point is: cycle 4 day 1 (C4D1), after five to seven weeks of nivolumab. Every one of the patients relapsed after autologous stem cell transplantation (brentuximab vedotin exposure was variable). This CDR3 has 15 residues. Trimming took 5 bases from V and 4 from J, leaving 17 bases between them. Germline CDR1 is MGHRA and CDR2 is YSYEKL.

The TCR sequence derives from a human donor with classical Hodgkin lymphoma. Sequencing used peripheral blood mononuclear cells (PBMCs), obtained before the fourth cycle of nivolumab. The chain recombines TRBV4-1 with TRBJ1-2, with D possibly matching TRBD1 (6 bases). The CDR3 is CASSAPEGGSYGYTF. In nucleotides, the CDR3 is TGCGCCAGCAGCGCTCCCGAGGGGGGGAGCTATGGCTACACCTTC.